Below are 17 T cell receptor beta chains sequenced from a single sample in a study of T cell repertoires in cytomegalovirus infection. TCRdb processed the reads anew with MiXCR; each CDR3 protein has one entry. The data hold hundreds of thousands of distinct CDR3 sequences, with about 39% observed a single time. Their antigens remain unidentified. The sample here was cultured PBMCs, taken from culture after CMV antigen stimulation. These receptors came from a human donor in good health (CMV status not recorded). Some clones in this sample may be carry-over from other donors' samples.

The CDR3 DNA follows: TGTGCCAGCAGTTTATCATTAGGGGGCTATATGGCACCCCTCCACTTT. The encoded protein is CASSLSLGGYMAPLHF. The genes are TRBV27 and TRBJ1-6; the match to TRBD1 covers 7 bases. This CDR3 has 16 residues. V was clipped by 0 bases and J by 11 bases; unmatched bases: 10. CDR1 and CDR2 (germline): MNHEY, SMNVEV (reference sequence).

This clonotype came up a few times. The V call is TRBV5-6, the J call TRBJ1-2, with D unresolved. The CDR3 runs 15 residues. Between the trimmed V and J ends, which lost 0 bases and 2 bases, there was a span of 11 bases. Germline lookup yields CDR1 SGHDT and CDR2 YYEEEE. This CDR3 reads CASSLGQFANYGYTF. The CDR3 coding sequence is TGTGCCAGCAGCTTGGGCCAGTTCGCCAACTATGGCTACACCTTC.

DNA of the CDR3: TGTGCCAGCAGCGTGACACTGGACAGGGGAGGGACAGATACGCAGTATTTT. Translated: CASSVTLDRGGTDTQYF. The chain couples TRBV5-3 to TRBJ2-3; 9 bases fit TRBD1. TRBV5-3 is known as an ORF, though its function is uncertain. Trimming took 8 bases from V and 3 from J; bases not matched to a gene: 16. This CDR3 contains 17 residues.

This clonotype was detected many times. CDR3 in DNA: TGTGCCAGCAGCTTAGTCCCCTTGGGGACCGGGGAGCTGTTTTTT. This gives the protein CASSLVPLGTGELFF. The J gene is TRBJ2-2, the V gene TRBV11-2, with D uncertain. Germline V gene lookup returns CDR1 SGHAT and CDR2 FQNNGV. The V and J ends lost 1 base and 5 bases respectively, with 11 bases between them. The CDR3 contains 15 residues.

At least ten counts were recorded for this clonotype. This chain links TRBV7-2 with TRBJ2-7; either TRBD1 or TRBD2 may supply D (6 bases each). Trimming took off 3 bases at V and 4 bases at J, with 16 bases between the two ends. This CDR3 has 15 amino acids. Per germline, CDR1 SGHTA and CDR2 FQGNSA. The CDR3 reads CASSLSGTQGYEQYF. The CDR3 coding sequence is TGTGCCAGCAGCTTGTCCGGGACTCAGGGGTACGAGCAGTACTTC. The entire variable domain, with the rest obtained from reference TRBV7-2 and TRBJ2-7, is as follows: GAGVSQSPSNKVTEKGKDVELRCDPISGHTALYWYRQSLGQGLEFLIYFQGNSAPDKSGLPSDRFSAERTGGSVSTLTIQRTQQEDSAVYLCASSLSGTQGYEQYFGPGTRLTVT.

The chain has TRBV6-1 and TRBJ2-1, with 7 bases matching TRBD1. The germline V gene has CDR1 MNHNS and CDR2 SASEGT. The CDR3 runs to 14 residues. The ends lost 8 bases at V and 5 bases at J; junction bases unmatched: 9. CDR3 loop: CASEDRFGHNEQFF. The CDR3 DNA reads as TGTGCCAGCGAGGACAGGTTCGGACACAATGAGCAGTTCTTC.

This clonotype was found a few times. This chain uses TRBV7-2 with TRBJ2-1; possibly TRBD1 for D (5 bases). Germline loops: CDR1 SGHTA, CDR2 FQGNSA. The V and J ends lost 1 base and 4 bases respectively, with 14 bases between them. CDR3 length equals 16 residues. The CDR3 loop reads CASSLGTGLGYNEQFF. The CDR3 DNA reads TGTGCCAGCAGCTTAGGTACAGGCCTGGGATACAATGAGCAGTTCTTC.

The J gene is TRBJ2-1, the V gene TRBV11-2, with TRBD1 matching 8 bases. V shed 4 bases and J 4 bases; nucleotides not matched to a gene: 9. The CDR3 spans 16 residues. From germline, CDR1 is SGHAT and CDR2 FQNNGV. CDR3 sequence: CASSSERDRSYNEQFF. As DNA, the CDR3 is TGTGCCAGCAGCTCCGAACGGGACAGGTCATACAATGAGCAGTTCTTC.

The rearrangement uses TRBV6-2 or TRBV6-3 and TRBJ2-7; TRBD2 is a possible D gene (6 bases). Trimming took 3 bases from V and 0 from J, leaving 15 bases between them. The germline V gene encodes CDR1 MNHEY and CDR2 SVGEGT. The CDR3 totals 16 residues. The CDR3 is CASSYSPSASSYEQYF. DNA of the CDR3: TGTGCCAGCAGTTATTCCCCTAGCGCCAGCTCCTACGAGCAGTACTTC.

The V call is TRBV7-2, the J call TRBJ2-1; D possibly corresponds to TRBD2 (5 bases). Trimming left V 3 bases short and J 10 bases short, with 13 bases between. The CDR3 runs to 13 residues. Germline assignment: CDR1 SGHTA and CDR2 FQGNSA. The CDR3 nucleotides are TGTGCCAGCAGCTTTACTAGTTCAGCCGAGCAGTTCTTC. Translated, it gives CASSFTSSAEQFF.

The chain combines TRBV6-1 with TRBJ2-7; a possible D gene is TRBD1 (7 bases). The CDR3 totals 14 residues. Germline values: CDR1 MNHNS, CDR2 SASEGT. V was shortened by 6 bases and J by 3 bases, with 15 bases between the two germline ends. The CDR3 DNA reads as TGTGCCAGCAGCGGTTGGGGGGACAGCTACGAGCAGTACTTC. Protein product: CASSGWGDSYEQYF.

The chain couples TRBV20-1 to TRBJ2-3, with 7 bases lining up with TRBD2. This CDR3 has 13 residues. Trimming took 7 bases from V and 9 from J; bases not matched to a gene: 13. The germline V gene has CDR1 DFQATT and CDR2 SNEGSKA (reference sequence). This CDR3 is CSVSSAGVRTQYF. For the CDR3, the DNA is TGCAGTGTCTCCTCGGCGGGAGTGCGGACGCAGTATTTT.

The table lists this clonotype with many counts. The junction shows a germline mismatch at one end, possibly a read error. This chain joins TRBV5-1 and TRBJ2-2, with unresolved D. The germline gives CDR1 SGHRS, CDR2 YFSETQ. CDR3 length equals 13 residues. CDR3 amino acids: CASSLEGTGELFF. The CDR3 DNA reads as TGTGCCAGCAGCTTAGAAGGAACCGGGGAGCTGTTTTTT.

V and J are TRBV2 and TRBJ2-3; 8 bases line up with TRBD2. The ends lost 5 bases at V and 0 bases at J; junction bases unmatched: 4. Germline CDR1 and CDR2: SNHLY and FYNNEI. The CDR3 is 15 residues long. CDR3 sequence (DNA): TGTGCCAGCAGTCAGACTAGCGCGAGCACAGATACGCAGTATTTT. Residues: CASSQTSASTDTQYF.

This clonotype was found a few times. The CDR3 DNA sequence: TGCGCCAGCAGCCAAGAAGGGCTAGCGGGAGCCCAGACGCAGTATTTT. Protein product: CASSQEGLAGAQTQYF. V is TRBV4-3 and J is TRBJ2-3; 10 bases agree with TRBD2. This CDR3 spans 16 amino acids. Trimming removed 0 bases from V and 9 bases from J; junction bases left unmatched: 9. Germline values: CDR1 LGHNA, CDR2 YSLEER.

In the case of this clonotype: One junction end does not reproduce the germline sequence, and a read error may be involved. The V call is TRBV4-1, the J call TRBJ2-2; possibly TRBD2 for D (6 bases). CDR1 MGHRA and CDR2 YSYEKL come from the germline V gene. CDR3 length: 13 residues. The CDR3: CASSQVGRRELLF. DNA for the CDR3: TGCGCCAGCAGCCAAGTCGGGAGACGGGAGCTGTTGTTT.

This clonotype was seen a handful of times. The chain couples TRBV5-1 to TRBJ2-2, with TRBD1 identical over 9 bases. V gave up 4 bases and J gave up 0 bases; unmatched junction bases: 4. This CDR3 has 16 residues. Germline V gene data show CDR1 as SGHRS and CDR2 as YFSETQ. DNA of the CDR3: TGCGCCAGCAGCACACAGGGGGCACCGAACACCGGGGAGCTGTTTTTT. It translates to CASSTQGAPNTGELFF.